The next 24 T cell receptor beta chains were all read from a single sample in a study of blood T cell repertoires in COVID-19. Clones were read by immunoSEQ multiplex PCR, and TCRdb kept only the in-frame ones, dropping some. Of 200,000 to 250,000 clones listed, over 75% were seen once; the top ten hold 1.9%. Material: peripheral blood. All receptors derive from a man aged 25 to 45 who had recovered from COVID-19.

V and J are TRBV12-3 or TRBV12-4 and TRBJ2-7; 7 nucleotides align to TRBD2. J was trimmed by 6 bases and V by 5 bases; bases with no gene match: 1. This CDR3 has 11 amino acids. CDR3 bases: TGTGCCAGCAGTCCGGGAGGCGAGCAGTACTTC. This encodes CASSPGGEQYF.

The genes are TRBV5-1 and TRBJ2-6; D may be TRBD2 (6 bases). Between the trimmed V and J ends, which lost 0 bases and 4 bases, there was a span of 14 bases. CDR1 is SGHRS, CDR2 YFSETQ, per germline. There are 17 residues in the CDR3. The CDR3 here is CASSLESRGFGANVLTF. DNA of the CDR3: TGCGCCAGCAGCTTGGAGAGTCGGGGGTTCGGGGCCAACGTCCTGACTTTC.

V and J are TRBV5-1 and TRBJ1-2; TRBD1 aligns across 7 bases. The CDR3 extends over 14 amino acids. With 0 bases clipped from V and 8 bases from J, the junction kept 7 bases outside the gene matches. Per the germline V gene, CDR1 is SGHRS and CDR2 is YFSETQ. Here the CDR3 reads CASSLEGGARGYTF. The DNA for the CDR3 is TGCGCCAGCAGCTTGGAAGGGGGCGCGAGAGGCTACACCTTC.

The CDR3 sequence is CASSQTRDRGDEKLFF. The DNA of the CDR3 is TGTGCCAGCAGCCAGACCCGGGACAGGGGGGATGAAAAACTGTTTTTT. The rearrangement joins TRBV7-9 to TRBJ1-4; 11 bases map to TRBD1. The CDR3 runs 16 residues. The ends lost 5 bases at V and 6 bases at J; junction bases unmatched: 8. The germline gives CDR1 SEHNR, CDR2 FQNEAQ (reference sequence).

CDR3 residues: CASSQGTVFNEQFF. The CDR3 DNA reads as TGTGCCAGCAGCCAGGGGACAGTTTTTAATGAGCAGTTCTTC. The rearrangement uses TRBV7-9 and TRBJ2-1; 7 nucleotides match TRBD1. This CDR3 contains 14 residues. The V segment lost 5 bases and the J segment 7 bases; nucleotides outside the gene matches: 8. Per germline, CDR1 SEHNR and CDR2 FQNEAQ (reference sequence).

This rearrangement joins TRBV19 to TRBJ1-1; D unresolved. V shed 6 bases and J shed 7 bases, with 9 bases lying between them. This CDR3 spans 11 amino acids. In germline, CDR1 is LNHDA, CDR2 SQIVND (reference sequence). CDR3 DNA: TGTGCCAGTAGGTCTCTAGGTGAAGCTTTCTTT. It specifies CASRSLGEAFF.

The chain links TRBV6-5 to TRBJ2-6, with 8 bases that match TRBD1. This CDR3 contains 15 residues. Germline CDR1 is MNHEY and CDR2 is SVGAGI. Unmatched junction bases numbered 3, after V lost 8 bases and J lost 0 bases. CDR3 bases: TGTGCCAGCGGACAGGGTTACTCTGGGGCCAACGTCCTGACTTTC. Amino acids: CASGQGYSGANVLTF.

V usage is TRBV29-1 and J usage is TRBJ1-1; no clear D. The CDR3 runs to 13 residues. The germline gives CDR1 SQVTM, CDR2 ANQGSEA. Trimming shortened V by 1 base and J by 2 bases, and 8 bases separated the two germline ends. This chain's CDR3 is CSVEGHTNTEAFF. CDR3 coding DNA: TGCAGCGTTGAAGGTCATACTAACACTGAAGCTTTCTTT.

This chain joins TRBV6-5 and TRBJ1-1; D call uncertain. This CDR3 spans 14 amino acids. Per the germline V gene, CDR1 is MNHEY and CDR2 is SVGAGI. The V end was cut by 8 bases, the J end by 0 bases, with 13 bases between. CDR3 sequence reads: CASPGLLVNTEAFF. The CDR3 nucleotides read TGTGCCAGCCCCGGTCTTCTCGTGAACACTGAAGCTTTCTTT.

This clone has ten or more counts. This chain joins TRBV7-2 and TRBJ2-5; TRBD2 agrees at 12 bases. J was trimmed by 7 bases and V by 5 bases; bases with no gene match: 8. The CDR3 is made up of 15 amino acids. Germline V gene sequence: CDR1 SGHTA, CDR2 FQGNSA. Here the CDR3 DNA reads TGTGCCAGCAGCCCCTGGACTAGCGGGAAAGGGACCCAGTACTTC. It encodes CASSPWTSGKGTQYF.

CDR3 nucleotide sequence: TGTGCCAGCAGCGGACAGGGTACAGATACGCAGTATTTT. It yields the protein CASSGQGTDTQYF. The J gene is TRBJ2-3, the V gene TRBV12-3 or TRBV12-4, with TRBD1 matching over 8 bases. The CDR3 has 13 amino acids. With V trimmed by 6 bases and J by 3 bases, 2 bases remained unmatched.

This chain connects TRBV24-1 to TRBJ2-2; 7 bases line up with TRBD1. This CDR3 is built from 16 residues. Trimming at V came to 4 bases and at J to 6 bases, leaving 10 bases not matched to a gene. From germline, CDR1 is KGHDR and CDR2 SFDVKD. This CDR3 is CATSDRRTGLAGELFF. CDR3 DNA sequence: TGTGCCACCAGTGACCGCAGGACAGGCCTTGCCGGGGAGCTGTTTTTT.

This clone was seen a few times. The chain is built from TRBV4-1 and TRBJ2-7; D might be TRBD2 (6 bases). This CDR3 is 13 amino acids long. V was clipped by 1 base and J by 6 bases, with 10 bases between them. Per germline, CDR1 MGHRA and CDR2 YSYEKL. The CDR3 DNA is TGCGCCAGCAGCCAAGTTGGGGGAGGCGAGCAGTACTTC. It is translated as CASSQVGGGEQYF.

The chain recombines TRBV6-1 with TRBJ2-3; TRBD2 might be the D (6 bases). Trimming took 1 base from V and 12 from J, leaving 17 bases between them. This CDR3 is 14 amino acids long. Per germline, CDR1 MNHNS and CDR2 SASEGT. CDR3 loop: CASSEVGGNIRQYF. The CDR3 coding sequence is TGTGCCAGCAGTGAAGTAGGAGGGAACATACGCCAGTATTTT.

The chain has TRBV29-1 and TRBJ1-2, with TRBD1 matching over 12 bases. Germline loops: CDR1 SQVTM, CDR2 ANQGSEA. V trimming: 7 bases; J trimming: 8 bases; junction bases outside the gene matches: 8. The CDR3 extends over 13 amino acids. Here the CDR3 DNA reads TGCAGCGCCCGGGACAGGGGGCTCGAGGGCTACACCTTC. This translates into CSARDRGLEGYTF.

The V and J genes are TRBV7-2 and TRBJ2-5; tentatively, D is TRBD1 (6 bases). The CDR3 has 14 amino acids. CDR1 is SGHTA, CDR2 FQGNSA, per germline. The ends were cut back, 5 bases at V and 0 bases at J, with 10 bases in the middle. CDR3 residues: CASSLGQNQETQYF. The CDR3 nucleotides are TGTGCCAGCAGCCTAGGACAGAACCAAGAGACCCAGTACTTC.

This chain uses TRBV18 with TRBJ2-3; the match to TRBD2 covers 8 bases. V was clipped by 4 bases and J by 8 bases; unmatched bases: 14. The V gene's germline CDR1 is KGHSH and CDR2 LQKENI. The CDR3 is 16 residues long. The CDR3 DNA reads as TGTGCCAGCTCACAAACTAGCGGAATTTTCAGGGGTACGCAGTATTTT. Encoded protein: CASSQTSGIFRGTQYF.

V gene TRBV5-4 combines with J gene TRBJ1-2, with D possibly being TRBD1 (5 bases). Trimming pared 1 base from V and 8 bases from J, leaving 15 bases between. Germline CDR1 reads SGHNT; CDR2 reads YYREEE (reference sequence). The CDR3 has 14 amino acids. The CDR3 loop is CASSLQGDDRGYTF. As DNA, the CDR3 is TGTGCCAGCAGCTTGCAGGGTGACGACCGGGGCTACACCTTC.

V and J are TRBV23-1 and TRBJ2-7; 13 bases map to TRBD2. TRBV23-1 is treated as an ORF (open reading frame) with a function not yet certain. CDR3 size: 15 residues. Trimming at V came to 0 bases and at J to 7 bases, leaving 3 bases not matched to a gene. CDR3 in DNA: TGCGCCAGCAGTCAATCGACTAGCGGGGGGAATGAGCAGTACTTC. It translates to CASSQSTSGGNEQYF.

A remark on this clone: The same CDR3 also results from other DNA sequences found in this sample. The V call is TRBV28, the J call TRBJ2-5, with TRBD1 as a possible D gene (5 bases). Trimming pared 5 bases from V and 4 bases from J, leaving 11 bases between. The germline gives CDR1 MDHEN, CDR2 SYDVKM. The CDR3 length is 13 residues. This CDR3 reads CASSLGVGETQYF. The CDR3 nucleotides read TGTGCCAGCAGTCTAGGGGTGGGAGAGACCCAGTACTTC.

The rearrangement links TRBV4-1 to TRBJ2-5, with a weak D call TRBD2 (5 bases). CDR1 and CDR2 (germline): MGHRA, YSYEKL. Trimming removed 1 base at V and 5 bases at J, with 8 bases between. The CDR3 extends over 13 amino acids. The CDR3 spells CASSQAWRETQYF. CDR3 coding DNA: TGCGCCAGCAGCCAAGCTTGGAGGGAGACCCAGTACTTC.

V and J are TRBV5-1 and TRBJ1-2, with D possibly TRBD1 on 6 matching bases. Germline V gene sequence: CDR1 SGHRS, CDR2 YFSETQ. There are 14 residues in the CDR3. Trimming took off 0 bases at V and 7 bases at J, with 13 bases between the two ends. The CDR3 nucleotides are TGCGCCAGCAGCTTGGGACAGGACCTTAGTGGCTACACCTTC. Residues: CASSLGQDLSGYTF.

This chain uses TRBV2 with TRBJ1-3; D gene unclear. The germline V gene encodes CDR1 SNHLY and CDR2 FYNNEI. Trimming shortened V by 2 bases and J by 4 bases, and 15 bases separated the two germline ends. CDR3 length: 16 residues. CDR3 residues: CASSETLTAGGNTIYF. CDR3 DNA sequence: TGTGCCAGCAGTGAAACTTTGACCGCCGGGGGAAACACCATATATTTT.

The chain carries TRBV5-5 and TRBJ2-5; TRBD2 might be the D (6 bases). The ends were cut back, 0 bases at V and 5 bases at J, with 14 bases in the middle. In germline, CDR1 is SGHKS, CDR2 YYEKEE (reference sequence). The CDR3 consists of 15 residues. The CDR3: CASSLAGEVRETQYF. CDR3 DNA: TGTGCCAGCAGCTTGGCCGGGGAGGTACGGGAGACCCAGTACTTC.